The next 21 T cell receptor beta chains were all read from a single sample in a study of vaccination effects on CD4 cells after COVID-19. The method was immunoSEQ multiplex PCR; TCRdb's version includes in-frame clones alone and lacks a portion of them. In the table there are around 50,000 clones, over 60% of which are singletons. These receptors are not linked to any known antigen. The culture ran for approximately 10 days before CD4+ T cells were isolated. PCR showed that the person got SARS-CoV-2 infection at some point between March and December 2020. All study participants received two doses of BNT162b2 or mRNA-1273 vaccine. The material sequenced was CD4+ T cells from PBMCs cultured without peptide, taken after COVID-19 vaccination. The receptors were gathered from a human donor who had a prior SARS-CoV-2 infection.

V is TRBV7-2 and J is TRBJ2-3; tentative D call: TRBD2 (6 bases). V lost 6 bases to trimming and J lost 4 bases, with 11 bases between them. Per germline, CDR1 SGHTA and CDR2 FQGNSA. The CDR3 loop spans 13 amino acids. The DNA of the CDR3 is TGTGCCAGCAGGGTTGGCGGGGCAGATACGCAGTATTTT. Translated: CASRVGGADTQYF.

This clone was detected only once. V and J are TRBV11-3 and TRBJ2-5; no clear D. V dropped 1 base and J dropped 0 bases, with 3 bases sitting between them. From germline, CDR1 is SGHNT and CDR2 YENEEA. The length of the CDR3 is 13 residues. CDR3 coding DNA: TGTGCCAGCAGCTTAGGATACCAAGAGACCCAGTACTTC. It is translated as CASSLGYQETQYF.

The chain combines TRBV7-7 with TRBJ1-4; 9 bases are a match to TRBD1. The CDR3 sequence is 17 residues long. The junction had 14 bases not matched to a gene; V was cut back by 11 bases and J by 1 base. Germline assignment: CDR1 SSHAT and CDR2 FNYEAQ (reference sequence). The CDR3 protein is CARRDRVSGRTNEKLFF. The CDR3, as DNA: TGTGCCCGACGGGACAGGGTGTCAGGGAGAACTAATGAAAAACTGTTTTTT.

This sequence joins TRBV7-9 and TRBJ2-3; no definite D call. Germline CDR1 reads SEHNR; CDR2 reads FQNEAQ (reference sequence). V lost 5 bases, J lost 6 bases, and 9 bases lay in between. The CDR3 has 12 residues. In DNA, the CDR3 is TGTGCCAGCAGCGAATCCCGGGATACGCAGTATTTT. Protein product: CASSESRDTQYF.

Sample share makes this clone medium-sized (0.01 to 0.1%). The chain joins TRBV5-1 to TRBJ2-5, with unresolved D. The CDR3 spans 13 residues. Trimming removed 2 bases at V and 1 base at J, with 6 bases between. Germline CDR1 is SGHRS and CDR2 is YFSETQ. The CDR3 reads CASSFNTQETQYF. CDR3 nucleotides: TGCGCCAGCAGCTTCAACACCCAAGAGACCCAGTACTTC.

V is TRBV28 and J is TRBJ1-1; D is undetermined. The germline V gene encodes CDR1 MDHEN and CDR2 SYDVKM. This CDR3 contains 14 residues. V was trimmed by 5 bases and J by 6 bases, leaving 16 bases between them. The CDR3 reads CASSKTRIEAEAFF. As DNA, the CDR3 is TGTGCCAGCAGTAAAACACGAATAGAAGCTGAAGCTTTCTTT.

Worth noting for this clone: One end of the junction is discordant with germline, which a read error may explain. The chain employs TRBV18 and TRBJ2-5; 11 bases match TRBD2. This CDR3 is 15 amino acids long. Germline CDR1 and CDR2: KGHSH and LQKENI. The chain's CDR3 is CASSLAGGHQETQYF. In DNA form, the CDR3 reads TGTGCCAGCTCCCTAGCGGGGGGACACCAGGAGACCCAGTACTTC.

This clone was counted a few times. The chain joins TRBV9 to TRBJ1-2; the match to TRBD1 covers 7 bases. CDR3 size: 12 residues. The ends lost 4 bases at V and 9 bases at J; junction bases unmatched: 6. From germline, CDR1 is SGDLS and CDR2 YYNGEE. As DNA, the CDR3 is TGTGCCAGCAGCCGGACAGGAGTCAGCTACACCTTC. This translates into CASSRTGVSYTF.

Turning to this clone: A read error is possible here, since a much larger clone lies one base away. The identical CDR3 is also encoded by other nucleotide sequences in the sample. The J gene is TRBJ2-6, the V gene TRBV5-6; D is ambiguous. The V and J ends lost 0 bases and 0 bases respectively, with 4 bases between them. The germline V gene encodes CDR1 SGHDT and CDR2 YYEEEE. The CDR3 has 15 residues. The CDR3 reads CASSLGLSGANVLTF. CDR3 DNA sequence: TGTGCCAGCAGCTTGGGACTCTCTGGGGCCAACGTCCTGACTTTC. Full variable domain (remainder filled in from reference TRBV5-6 and TRBJ2-6): DAGVTQSPTHLIKTRGQQVTLRCSPKSGHDTVSWYQQALGQGPQFIFQYYEEEERQRGNFPDRFSGHQFPNYSSELNVNALLLGDSALYLCASSLGLSGANVLTFGAGSRLTVL.

This clone was detected once. The rearrangement uses TRBV9 and TRBJ1-4, with D maybe TRBD1 (5 bases). The CDR3 runs 15 residues. Trimming stripped 4 bases from V and 6 bases from J, with 16 bases between. The V gene's germline CDR1 is SGDLS and CDR2 YYNGEE. This CDR3 reads CASSPRDGSYEKLFF. The CDR3 DNA reads TGTGCCAGCAGCCCAAGGGACGGAAGCTATGAAAAACTGTTTTTT.

J is TRBJ2-7 and V is TRBV23-1; TRBD1 matches 7 bases. TRBV23-1 is an ORF, and what it does is uncertain. CDR3 length: 16 residues. After removal of 4 bases from V and 6 bases from J, the junction contained 15 bases not matched to a gene. CDR3 residues: CASSPKPRGLALEQYF. In nucleotides, the CDR3 is TGCGCCAGCAGTCCCAAACCTAGGGGGCTGGCTCTCGAGCAGTACTTC.

The rearrangement joins TRBV5-1 to TRBJ2-1, with 9 bases identical to TRBD2. The CDR3 consists of 15 residues. The V segment lost 0 bases and the J segment 5 bases; nucleotides outside the gene matches: 3. CDR1 is SGHRS and CDR2 is YFSETQ in the germline V gene. The CDR3, as DNA: TGCGCCAGCAGCTTGGCTCGCGGGGGGGACAATGAGCAGTTCTTC. Its translation is CASSLARGGDNEQFF. Drawing the rest from reference TRBV5-1 and TRBJ2-1, the complete variable domain is KAGVTQTPRYLIKTRGQQVTLSCSPISGHRSVSWYQQTPGQGLQFLFEYFSETQRNKGNFPGRFSGRQFSNSRSEMNVSTLELGDSALYLCASSLARGGDNEQFFGPGTRLTVL.

This CDR3 reads CASSRLLNYEQYF. The CDR3 nucleotides are TGTGCCAGCAGTCGGTTGCTCAATTACGAGCAGTACTTC. The chain recombines TRBV12-3 or TRBV12-4 with TRBJ2-7, with D uncertain. Trimming pared 5 bases from V and 4 bases from J, leaving 12 bases between. This CDR3 has 13 residues.

The chain carries TRBV3-1 (or the pseudogene TRBV3-2) and TRBJ1-1; D gene ambiguous. Trimming left V 2 bases short and J 1 base short, with 11 bases between. Germline values: CDR1 LGHDT, CDR2 YNNKEL (reference sequence). This CDR3 comprises 15 residues. CDR3 loop: CASSQNEGGNTEAFF. The CDR3 region has the DNA TGTGCCAGCAGCCAAAATGAGGGTGGGAACACTGAAGCTTTCTTT.

The genes are TRBV2 and TRBJ1-5; 8 positions match TRBD1. V was pared by 5 bases and J by 4 bases, with 4 bases of the junction left unmatched. The CDR3 extends over 14 amino acids. The germline CDR1 and CDR2 sequences are SNHLY and FYNNEI. DNA of the CDR3: TGTGCCAGCAGTAACACAGGGGGTAATCAGCCCCAGCATTTT. Its protein is CASSNTGGNQPQHF. Full variable domain (outside the CDR3, taken from reference TRBV2 and TRBJ1-5): EPEVTQTPSHQVTQMGQEVILRCVPISNHLYFYWYRQILGQKVEFLVSFYNNEISEKSEIFDDQFSVERPDGSNFTLKIRSTKLEDSAMYFCASSNTGGNQPQHFGDGTRLSIL.

This clone occurred a few times. The V and J genes are TRBV5-1 and TRBJ2-7; 7 bases line up with TRBD1. The CDR3 runs 15 residues. The germline CDR1 and CDR2 sequences are SGHRS and YFSETQ. The trim removed 4 bases at V and 0 bases at J, leaving 7 bases unmatched. DNA of the CDR3: TGCGCCAGCAGCGACGGGACAGCCAACTCCTACGAGCAGTACTTC. It translates to CASSDGTANSYEQYF.

J is TRBJ2-3 and V is TRBV6-5; TRBD1 matches 12 bases. Germline loops: CDR1 MNHEY, CDR2 SVGAGI. This CDR3 contains 15 residues. With 7 bases clipped from V and 3 bases from J, the junction kept 5 bases outside the gene matches. CDR3 loop: CASTGTGGETDTQYF. The CDR3 coding sequence is TGTGCCAGCACCGGGACAGGGGGCGAGACAGATACGCAGTATTTT.

This clone was seen a few times. The genes are TRBV25-1 and TRBJ2-3; a possible D gene is TRBD2 (5 bases). The germline V and J ends were trimmed by 5 bases and 3 bases, with 12 bases remaining between them. The CDR3 contains 14 residues. Germline lookup yields CDR1 MGHDK and CDR2 SYGVNS. CDR3 protein: CASSNFGVTDTQYF. Written as DNA, the CDR3 is TGTGCCAGCAGTAACTTCGGGGTAACAGATACGCAGTATTTT.

This rearrangement joins TRBV30 to TRBJ2-2, with TRBD2 matching over 9 bases. The V gene's germline CDR1 is GTSNPN and CDR2 SVGIG (reference sequence). V trimming: 1 base; J trimming: 7 bases; junction bases outside the gene matches: 10. The CDR3 has 16 amino acids. The chain's CDR3 is CAWSARGRARNGELFF. CDR3 in DNA: TGTGCCTGGAGTGCGCGCGGGAGGGCCAGAAACGGGGAGCTGTTTTTT.

This clone was counted only a few times. At one end, the junction sequence differs from germline, possibly due to a read error. The chain couples TRBV7-7 to TRBJ2-7; unclear D gene. The CDR3 runs 13 residues. Germline V CDR1 and CDR2: SSHAT, FNYEAQ (reference sequence). The CDR3 loop reads CASSLFLEYEQYF. The DNA for the CDR3 is TGTGCTAGCAGCTTATTTCTGGAGTACGAGCAGTACTTC.

The chain joins TRBV6-5 to TRBJ2-7; D possibly corresponds to TRBD2 (5 bases). Trimming removed 6 bases at V and 4 bases at J, with 13 bases between. Germline values: CDR1 MNHEY, CDR2 SVGAGI. The CDR3 contains 13 residues. The CDR3 sequence: CASRPSGTYEQYF. As DNA, the CDR3 is TGTGCCAGCAGACCATCGGGAACTTACGAGCAGTACTTC.